This TCR beta chain was sequenced during a study of T cell repertoires in cytomegalovirus infection. Study-level information: Use of recently identified HLA-C-restricted and well-studied HLA-B-restricted CMV epitopes was part of the study. Signatures in public TCR beta sequences pointed to both CMV infection and matching HLA type.

The length of the CDR3 is 19 residues. V gave up 2 bases and J gave up 0 bases, with 19 bases separating them. Germline values: CDR1 MNHEY, CDR2 SVGAGI. TCRdb called the reads again in MiXCR, with one record for every CDR3 protein. The sample includes about 220,000 distinct CDR3 sequences, about 39% of them seen just once. Whole-study results and caveats: CMV carriers with the relevant HLA were identified by cumulative public TCR beta family frequency. What dominated the ex vivo response were HLA-C-restricted CMV-specific TCR beta clonotypes.

This clonotype appeared a few times. Its target is unknown. The V and J genes are TRBV6-5 and TRBJ1-4; weak D call: TRBD1 (5 bases). This receptor was obtained from a human donor in good health (CMV status not recorded). Some clones in this sample may be carry-over from other donors' samples. Sequencing used CD8+ T cells from cultured PBMCs, obtained from culture after CMV antigen stimulation. In nucleotides, the CDR3 is TGTGCCAGCAGTTACGGTTCTGATCTGGGACCCGCAACTAATGAAAAACTGTTTTTT. The encoded protein is CASSYGSDLGPATNEKLFF.